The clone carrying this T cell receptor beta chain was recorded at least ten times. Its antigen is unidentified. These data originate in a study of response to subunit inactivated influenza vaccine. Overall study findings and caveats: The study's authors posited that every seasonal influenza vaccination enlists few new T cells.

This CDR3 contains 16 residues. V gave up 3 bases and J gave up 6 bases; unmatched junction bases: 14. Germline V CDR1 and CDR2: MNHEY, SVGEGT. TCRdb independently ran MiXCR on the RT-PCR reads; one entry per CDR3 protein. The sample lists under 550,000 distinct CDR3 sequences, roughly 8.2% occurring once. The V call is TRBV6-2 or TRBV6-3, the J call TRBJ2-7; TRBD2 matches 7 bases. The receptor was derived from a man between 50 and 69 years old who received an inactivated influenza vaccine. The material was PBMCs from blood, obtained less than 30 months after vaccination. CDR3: CASSYPLSKGGIEQYF. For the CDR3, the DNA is TGTGCCAGCAGTTATCCCCTTTCCAAGGGAGGGATCGAGCAGTACTTC.